This T cell receptor (beta chain) is from a study of early T cells in non-severe SARS-CoV-2 infection. Overall study: The study sequenced bulk RNA from unsorted whole blood, with chains unpaired. Study-wide findings and caveats: Anti-spike CD8 specificities were favored by VDJdb matching, whose results missed private and CD4 specificities.

cDNA molecules, individually, were tagged with unique molecular identifiers. MiXCR was run by TCRdb on the 5' RACE reads, yielding one entry per CDR3 protein. The table records 45,000 to 55,000 distinct CDR3 sequences, roughly 6.5% of them present only once. As regards this clonotype: Its antigen is unknown. This may stem from a read error, because a much larger clone lies one nucleotide away.

Sequenced here: whole blood, sampled at baseline. The TCR originated in an adult who was a healthcare worker with PCR-confirmed SARS-CoV-2 infection or an uninfected control (not recorded which).

The CDR3 DNA reads TGCAGTGCTAGACGACAGAGTCAATACAATGAGCAGATCTTC. Amino acids: CSARRQSQYNEQIF. V gene TRBV20-1 combines with J gene TRBJ2-1; tentatively, D is TRBD1 (5 bases). CDR1 and CDR2 (germline): DFQATT, SNEGSKA (reference sequence). CDR3 length: 14 amino acids.